A selection of T cell receptor beta chains follows, all from one sample in a study of cytomegalovirus exposure and HLA in healthy donors. The assay was immunoSEQ multiplex PCR, and TCRdb's table has in-frame clones only and misses some. The sample lists about 160,000 clones; 71% were seen once. Sequenced material: PBMCs. The receptors were sampled from a woman in her thirties in good health and CMV-seronegative. Each CDR3 is given with its conserved first and last residue. A D gene is named only where the DNA matches it firmly. The listing skips clone size in some rows; elsewhere it reads once, few, many or a size class.

clone size	V gene	J gene	D gene	CDR3 DNA	CDR3 protein
NA	TRBV11-2	TRBJ2-3	NA	TGTGCCAGCAGCCAGACTGTGAACACAGATACGCAGTATTTT	CASSQTVNTDTQYF
few	TRBV4-1	TRBJ2-7	NA	TGCGCCAGCAGCCAAGACCCAGTCTACGAGCAGTACTTC	CASSQDPVYEQYF
NA	TRBV13	TRBJ1-3	TRBD1	TGTGCCAGCAGCGCGCAGGACAGGGCCATGGCTGGAAACACCATATATTTT	CASSAQDRAMAGNTIYF
NA	TRBV5-1	TRBJ2-1	TRBD2	TGCGCCAGCAGCTCGGGGGGTGATCTAGTCTCCTACAATGAGCAGTTCTTC	CASSSGGDLVSYNEQFF
NA	TRBV12-5	TRBJ1-1	NA	TGTGCTAGTGGTCTTCAGGGGAACACTGAAGCTTTCTTT	CASGLQGNTEAFF
few	TRBV5-1	TRBJ2-4	NA	TGCGCCAGCAGCTTGGCCGCGGGGACTAACATTCAGTACTTC	CASSLAAGTNIQYF
few	TRBV5-1	TRBJ2-3	TRBD2	TGCGCCAGCAGCTTGTCCGGGGGGAGCACAGATACGCAGTATTTT	CASSLSGGSTDTQYF
few	TRBV5-1	TRBJ1-1	NA	TGCGCCAGCAGCTGGAGGGGAACGGACACTGAAGCTTTCTTT	CASSWRGTDTEAFF
few	TRBV29-1	TRBJ2-3	TRBD2	TGCAGCGTTGAAGGGTCGGTGACTAGCGGCACAGATACGCAGTATTTT	CSVEGSVTSGTDTQYF
NA	TRBV27	TRBJ2-1	NA	TGTGCCAGCAGCCCCCGGGTTAGCGGATACAATGAGCAGTTCTTC	CASSPRVSGYNEQFF
NA	TRBV10-2	TRBJ1-5	NA	TGCGCCAGCCCAGGGGCCAATCAGCCCCAGCATTTT	CASPGANQPQHF
NA	TRBV11-2	TRBJ1-2	TRBD1	TGTGCCAGCAACAGGCCCGGACAGGGGGCGCACAATGGCTACACCTTC	CASNRPGQGAHNGYTF
NA	TRBV5-6	TRBJ1-2	NA	TGTGCCAGCACCCCCGGGGGTGGCTACACCTTC	CASTPGGGYTF
NA	TRBV9	TRBJ1-4	NA	TGTGCCAGCAGCCCCTCCGGGTCCAGGGTAAATGAAAAACTGTTTTTT	CASSPSGSRVNEKLFF
NA	TRBV4-2	TRBJ1-1	TRBD1	TGTGCCAGCAGCCAACTGACAGGGAGTACTGAAGCTTTCTTT	CASSQLTGSTEAFF
NA	TRBV19	TRBJ2-3	NA	TGTGCCAGTAGCCGATCGGGACACCTTGGCACAGATACGCAGTATTTT	CASSRSGHLGTDTQYF
NA	TRBV5-1	TRBJ1-5	TRBD1	TGCGCCAGCAGACCCGGACAGGAGAATCAGCCCCAGCATTTT	CASRPGQENQPQHF
NA	TRBV5-1	TRBJ2-3	NA	TGCGCCAGCAGCACTGGCCTCGGGGACTCCCCAGATACGCAGTATTTT	CASSTGLGDSPDTQYF
once	TRBV7-6	TRBJ2-5	NA	TGTGCCAGCAGCTCTCCACAGGGAACAGAGACCCAGTACTTC	CASSSPQGTETQYF
NA	TRBV5-1	TRBJ2-1	NA	TGCGCCAGCAGCTTGCTCAATGGGCCCTACAATGAGCAGTTCTTC	CASSLLNGPYNEQFF
NA	TRBV29-1	TRBJ2-7	NA	TGCAGCGTTGTGGCTTATACCTACGAGCAGTACTTC	CSVVAYTYEQYF
NA	TRBV7-2	TRBJ2-7	NA	TGTGCCAGCAGCTTCTCAGACACCCACTACGAGCAGTACTTC	CASSFSDTHYEQYF
NA	TRBV6-6	TRBJ2-1	NA	TGTGCCAGCAGCCCAGGGCCCAACGAGCAGTTCTTC	CASSPGPNEQFF
once	TRBV5-1	TRBJ2-5	TRBD1	TGCGCCAGCAGCAGATCTGCCGGGACAGAAGAGACCCAGTACTTC	CASSRSAGTEETQYF
NA	TRBV5-1	TRBJ2-5	NA	TGCGCCAGCAGCTTGCTTTATCCAGAGGGAGAGACCCAGTACTTC	CASSLLYPEGETQYF
NA	TRBV2	TRBJ2-1	TRBD1	TGTGCCAGCAGGGGGGGGACAGGGGTCTATGAGCAGTTCTTC	CASRGGTGVYEQFF
NA	TRBV5-5	TRBJ1-6	NA	TGTGCCAGCAGCCGGGCTCAGGGGAGGGGTTCACCCCTCCACTTT	CASSRAQGRGSPLHF
once	TRBV6-5	TRBJ2-3	TRBD2	TGTGCCAGCAGCCCTAGCGGTCCCCCGGAGGATACGCAGTATTTT	CASSPSGPPEDTQYF
NA	TRBV28	TRBJ1-5	NA	TGTGCCAGCAGTCCCCAGGGTAGAGGACAGCCCCAGCATTTT	CASSPQGRGQPQHF
few	TRBV15	TRBJ2-5	TRBD2	TGTGCCACCAGCCCGGGACTAGCGGGAGAGACCCAGTACTTC	CATSPGLAGETQYF
NA	TRBV15	TRBJ2-5	TRBD2	TGTGCCACCAGCAAGGTGGCTAACGGGAGGGCCTTGTACTTC	CATSKVANGRALYF
few	TRBV19	TRBJ2-1	NA	TGTGCCAGTAGTAGCGGTCCCATTACCAATGAGCAGTTCTTC	CASSSGPITNEQFF
NA	TRBV6-6	TRBJ1-4	NA	TGTGCCAGCAGTTACTGGGCATCTGCAACTAATGAAAAACTGTTTTTT	CASSYWASATNEKLFF
NA	TRBV6-6	TRBJ2-7	TRBD1	TGTGCCAGCAGCCCCCGGACAGGGGATCCCGAGCAGTACTTC	CASSPRTGDPEQYF
NA	TRBV28	TRBJ2-5	NA	TGTGCCAGCAGTACTATCAATTTGGAGACCCAGTACTTC	CASSTINLETQYF
NA	TRBV6-1	TRBJ2-1	NA	TGTGCCAGCAGTATCCAGGGAGGTGAGCAGTTCTTC	CASSIQGGEQFF
NA	TRBV28	TRBJ2-7	TRBD1	TGTGCCAGTCGGACAGGGCCAGCCTACGAGCAGTACTTC	CASRTGPAYEQYF
many	TRBV5-6	TRBJ2-7	TRBD1	TGTGCCAGCAGCTCCAGGGGGTCCTACGAGCAGTACTTC	CASSSRGSYEQYF
NA	TRBV7-9	TRBJ2-1	TRBD1	TGTGCCAGCAGCTTACCTACCGGGACAGCCAGGGATGATGAGCAGTTCTTC	CASSLPTGTARDDEQFF
NA	TRBV2	TRBJ1-2	NA	TGTGCCAGCAGTGAATGGCGGTCCAACTATGGCTACACCTTC	CASSEWRSNYGYTF
NA	TRBV7-6	TRBJ1-1	NA	TGTGCCAGCAGCTTAGCCAGGGAAGGGACTGAAGCTTTCTTT	CASSLAREGTEAFF
NA	TRBV28	TRBJ2-2	NA	TGTGCCAGCATCCCCCCTAGGGGTTACACCGGGGAGCTGTTTTTT	CASIPPRGYTGELFF